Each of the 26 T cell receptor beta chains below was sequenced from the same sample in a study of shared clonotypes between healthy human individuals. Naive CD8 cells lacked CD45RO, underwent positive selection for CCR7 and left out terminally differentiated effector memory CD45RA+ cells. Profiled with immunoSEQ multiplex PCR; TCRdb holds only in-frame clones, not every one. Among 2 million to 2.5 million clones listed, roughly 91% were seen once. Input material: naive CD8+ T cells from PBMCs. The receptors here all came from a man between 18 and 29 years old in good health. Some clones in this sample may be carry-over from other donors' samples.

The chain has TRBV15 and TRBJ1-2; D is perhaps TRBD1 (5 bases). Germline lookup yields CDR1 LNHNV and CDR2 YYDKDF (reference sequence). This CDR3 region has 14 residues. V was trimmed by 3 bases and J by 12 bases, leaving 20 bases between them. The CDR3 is CATSSGGEDTWHTF. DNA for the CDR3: TGTGCCACCAGCAGCGGGGGTGAGGACACCTGGCACACCTTC.

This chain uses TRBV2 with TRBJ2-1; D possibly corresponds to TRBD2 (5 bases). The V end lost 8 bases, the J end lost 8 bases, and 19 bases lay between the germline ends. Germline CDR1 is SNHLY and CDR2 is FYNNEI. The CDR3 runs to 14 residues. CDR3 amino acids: CASGAPLAIDEQFF. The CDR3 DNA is TGTGCCAGCGGCGCCCCCCTAGCCATTGATGAGCAGTTCTTC. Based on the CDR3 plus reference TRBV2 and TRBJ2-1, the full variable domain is EPEVTQTPSHQVTQMGQEVILRCVPISNHLYFYWYRQILGQKVEFLVSFYNNEISEKSEIFDDQFSVERPDGSNFTLKIRSTKLEDSAMYFCASGAPLAIDEQFFGPGTRLTVL.

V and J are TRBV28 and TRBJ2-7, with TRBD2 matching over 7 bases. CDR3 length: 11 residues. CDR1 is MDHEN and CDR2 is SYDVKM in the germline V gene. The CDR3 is CGAGRTYEQYF. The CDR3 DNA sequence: TGTGGAGCGGGACGAACGTACGAGCAGTACTTC.

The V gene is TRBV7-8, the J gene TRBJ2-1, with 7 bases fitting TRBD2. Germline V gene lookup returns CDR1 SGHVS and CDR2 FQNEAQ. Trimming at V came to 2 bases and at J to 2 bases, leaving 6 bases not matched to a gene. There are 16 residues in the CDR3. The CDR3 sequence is CASSLWLAEPYNEQFF. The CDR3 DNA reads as TGTGCCAGCAGCTTATGGCTAGCGGAGCCCTACAATGAGCAGTTCTTC.

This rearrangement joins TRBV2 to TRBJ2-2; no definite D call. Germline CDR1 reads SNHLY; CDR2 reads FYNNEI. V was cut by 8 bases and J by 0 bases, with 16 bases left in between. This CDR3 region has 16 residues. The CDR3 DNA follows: TGTGCCAGCGGAGCAGGCCCCCCAACGAACACCGGGGAGCTGTTTTTT. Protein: CASGAGPPTNTGELFF.

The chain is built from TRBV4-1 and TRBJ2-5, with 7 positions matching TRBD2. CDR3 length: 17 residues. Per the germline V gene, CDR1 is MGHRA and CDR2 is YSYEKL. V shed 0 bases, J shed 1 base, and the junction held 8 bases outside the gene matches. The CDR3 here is CASSQDQSSGGQETQYF. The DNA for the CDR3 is TGCGCCAGCAGCCAAGATCAGTCTAGCGGAGGCCAAGAGACCCAGTACTTC.

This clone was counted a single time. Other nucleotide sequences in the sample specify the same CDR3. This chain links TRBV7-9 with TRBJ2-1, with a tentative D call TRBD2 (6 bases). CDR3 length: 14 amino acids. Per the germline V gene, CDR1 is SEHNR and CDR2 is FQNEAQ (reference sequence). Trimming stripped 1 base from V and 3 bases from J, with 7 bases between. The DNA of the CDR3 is TGTGCCAGCAGCTTAGGCGGGGACTACAATGAGCAGTTCTTC. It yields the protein CASSLGGDYNEQFF.

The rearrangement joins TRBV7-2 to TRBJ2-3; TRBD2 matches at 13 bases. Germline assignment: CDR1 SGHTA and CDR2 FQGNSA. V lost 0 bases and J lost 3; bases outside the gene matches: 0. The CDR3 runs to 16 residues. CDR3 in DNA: TGTGCCAGCAGCTTAGCACTAGCGGGGGGGACAGATACGCAGTATTTT. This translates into CASSLALAGGTDTQYF.

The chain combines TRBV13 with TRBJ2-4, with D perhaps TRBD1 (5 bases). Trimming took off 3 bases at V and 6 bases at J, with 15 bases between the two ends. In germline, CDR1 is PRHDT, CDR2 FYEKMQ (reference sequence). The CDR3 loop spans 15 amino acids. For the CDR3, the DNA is TGTGCCAGCAGCTTTGCCTCCGAAAGGGGAAACATTCAGTACTTC. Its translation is CASSFASERGNIQYF.

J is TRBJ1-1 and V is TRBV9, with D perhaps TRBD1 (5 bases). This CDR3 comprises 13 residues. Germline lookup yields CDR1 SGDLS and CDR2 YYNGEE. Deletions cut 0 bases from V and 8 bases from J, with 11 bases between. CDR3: CASSVGLHREAFF. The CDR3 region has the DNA TGTGCCAGCAGCGTAGGTTTGCACAGGGAAGCTTTCTTT.

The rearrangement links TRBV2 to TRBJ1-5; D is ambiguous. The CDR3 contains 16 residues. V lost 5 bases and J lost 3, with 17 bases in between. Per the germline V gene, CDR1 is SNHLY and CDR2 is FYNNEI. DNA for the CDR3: TGTGCCAGCAGTCATATGGACGGCTATGACAATCAGCCCCAGCATTTT. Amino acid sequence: CASSHMDGYDNQPQHF.

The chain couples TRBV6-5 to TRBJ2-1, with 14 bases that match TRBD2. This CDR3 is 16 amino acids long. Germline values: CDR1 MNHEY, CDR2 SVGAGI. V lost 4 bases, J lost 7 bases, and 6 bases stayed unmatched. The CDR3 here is CASSSRTSGRWNEQFF. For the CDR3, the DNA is TGTGCCAGCAGTTCCCGGACTAGCGGGAGGTGGAATGAGCAGTTCTTC.

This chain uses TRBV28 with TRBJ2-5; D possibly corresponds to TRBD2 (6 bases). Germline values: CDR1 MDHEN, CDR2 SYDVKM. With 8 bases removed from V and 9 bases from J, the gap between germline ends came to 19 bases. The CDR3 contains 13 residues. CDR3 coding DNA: TGTGCCAGCCGGGGGAGCGGTAACTGGGCCCAGTACTTC. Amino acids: CASRGSGNWAQYF.

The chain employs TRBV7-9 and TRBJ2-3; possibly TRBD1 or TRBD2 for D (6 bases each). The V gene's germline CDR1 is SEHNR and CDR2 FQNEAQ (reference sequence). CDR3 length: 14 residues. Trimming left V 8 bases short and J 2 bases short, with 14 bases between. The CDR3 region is CASGGHVLTDTQYF. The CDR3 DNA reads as TGTGCCAGCGGGGGGCACGTTCTCACAGATACGCAGTATTTT.

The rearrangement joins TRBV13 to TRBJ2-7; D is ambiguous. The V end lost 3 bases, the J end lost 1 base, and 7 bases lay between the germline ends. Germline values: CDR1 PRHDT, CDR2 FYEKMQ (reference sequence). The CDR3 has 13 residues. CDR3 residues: CASSLLDSYEQYF. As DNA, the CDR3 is TGTGCCAGCAGCTTGTTAGATTCCTACGAGCAGTACTTC.

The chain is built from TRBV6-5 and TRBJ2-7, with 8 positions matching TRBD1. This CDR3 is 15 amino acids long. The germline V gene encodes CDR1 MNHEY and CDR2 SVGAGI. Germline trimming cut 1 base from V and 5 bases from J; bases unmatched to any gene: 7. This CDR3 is CASSYWTGIVHEQYF. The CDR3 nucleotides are TGTGCCAGCAGTTACTGGACAGGGATCGTCCACGAGCAGTACTTC.

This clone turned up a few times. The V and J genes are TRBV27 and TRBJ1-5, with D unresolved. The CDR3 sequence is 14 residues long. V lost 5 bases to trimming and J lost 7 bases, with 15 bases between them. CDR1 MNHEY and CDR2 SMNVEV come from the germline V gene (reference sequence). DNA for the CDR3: TGTGCCAGCAGTCCCCTGGGCCGGGCCCAGCCCCAGCATTTT. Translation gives CASSPLGRAQPQHF.

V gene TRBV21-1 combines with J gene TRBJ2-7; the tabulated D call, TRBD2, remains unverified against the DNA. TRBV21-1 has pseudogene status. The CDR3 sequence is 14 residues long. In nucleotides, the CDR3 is TGTGCCAGCAGCGGACTACGGGGTCCCTACGAGCAGTACTTC. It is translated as CASSGLRGPYEQYF.

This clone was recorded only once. This chain's CDR3 is CASSEGYEQFF. The CDR3 DNA is TGTGCCAGCAGTGAAGGGTATGAGCAGTTCTTC. The chain combines TRBV6-1 with TRBJ2-1; D is uncertain. This CDR3 contains 11 residues. Trimming left V 1 base short and J 8 bases short, with 3 bases between. Germline lookup yields CDR1 MNHNS and CDR2 SASEGT.

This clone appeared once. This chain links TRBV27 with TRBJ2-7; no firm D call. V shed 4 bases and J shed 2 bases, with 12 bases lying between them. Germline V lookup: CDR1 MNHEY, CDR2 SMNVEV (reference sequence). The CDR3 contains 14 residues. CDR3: CASSSVGAAYEQYF. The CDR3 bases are TGTGCCAGCAGTTCCGTCGGAGCTGCCTACGAGCAGTACTTC.

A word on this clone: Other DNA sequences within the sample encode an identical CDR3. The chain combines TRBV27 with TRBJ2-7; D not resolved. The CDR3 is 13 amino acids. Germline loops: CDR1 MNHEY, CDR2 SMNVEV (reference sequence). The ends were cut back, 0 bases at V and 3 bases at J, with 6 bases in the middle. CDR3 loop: CASSLSSNYEQYF. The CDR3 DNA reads TGTGCCAGCAGTTTATCTAGCAACTACGAGCAGTACTTC.

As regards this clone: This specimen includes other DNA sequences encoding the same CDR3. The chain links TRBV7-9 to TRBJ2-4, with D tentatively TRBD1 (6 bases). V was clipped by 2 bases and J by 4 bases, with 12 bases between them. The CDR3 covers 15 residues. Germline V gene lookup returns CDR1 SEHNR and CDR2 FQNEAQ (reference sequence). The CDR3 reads CASSLPGQGKNIQYF. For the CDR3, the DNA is TGTGCCAGCAGCTTACCTGGGCAGGGGAAAAACATTCAGTACTTC.

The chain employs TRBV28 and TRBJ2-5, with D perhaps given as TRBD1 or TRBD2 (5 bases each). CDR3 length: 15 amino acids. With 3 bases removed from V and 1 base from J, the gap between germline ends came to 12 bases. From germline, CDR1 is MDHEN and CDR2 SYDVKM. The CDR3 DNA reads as TGTGCCAGCAGTTTGGGACCGATGTTCCAAGAGACCCAGTACTTC. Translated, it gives CASSLGPMFQETQYF.

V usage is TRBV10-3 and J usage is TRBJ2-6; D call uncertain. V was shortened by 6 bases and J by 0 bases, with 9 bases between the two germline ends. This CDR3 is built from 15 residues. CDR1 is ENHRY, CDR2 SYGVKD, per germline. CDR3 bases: TGTGCCATCAGGAAACAAGTCTCTGGGGCCAACGTCCTGACTTTC. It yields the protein CAIRKQVSGANVLTF.

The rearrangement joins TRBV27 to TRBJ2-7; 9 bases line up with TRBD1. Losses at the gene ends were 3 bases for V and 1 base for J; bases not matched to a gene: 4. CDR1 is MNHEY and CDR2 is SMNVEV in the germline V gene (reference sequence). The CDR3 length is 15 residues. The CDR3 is CASSFKGTGSYEQYF. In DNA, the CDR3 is TGTGCCAGCAGTTTCAAGGGGACAGGGTCCTACGAGCAGTACTTC.

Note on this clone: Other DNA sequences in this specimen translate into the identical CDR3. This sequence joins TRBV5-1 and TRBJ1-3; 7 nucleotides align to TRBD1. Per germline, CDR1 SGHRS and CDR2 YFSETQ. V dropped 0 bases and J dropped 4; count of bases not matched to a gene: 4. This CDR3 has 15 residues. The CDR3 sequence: CASSLDRGSGNTIYF. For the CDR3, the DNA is TGCGCCAGCAGCTTGGACAGGGGATCCGGAAACACCATATATTTT.